Each of the 6 T cell receptor beta chains below was sequenced from the same sample in a study of monozygotic twins with inflammatory bowel disease. From its re-call of the 5' RACE reads, TCRdb lists each CDR3 protein once, without DNA. There are just over 300,000 distinct CDR3 sequences in the sample, with roughly 5.3% held by the top ten. Sequenced sample: blood. The receptors stem from a human donor with ulcerative colitis or Crohn's disease, or a healthy co-twin of an affected twin (not recorded which).

The gene calls are TRBV30 and TRBJ1-5; lacking DNA, the TRBD1 call made by TCRdb goes unchecked. The CDR3 sequence is 13 residues long. Per germline, CDR1 GTSNPN and CDR2 SVGIG (reference sequence). The CDR3 sequence: CAWGVGANQPQHF.

The chain links TRBV6-5 to TRBJ2-3; TCRdb reports TRBD1, a call that lacks DNA to check it against. Looked up from germline, CDR1 is MNHEY and CDR2 is SVGAGI. The CDR3 runs to 18 residues. The CDR3 sequence: CASSTSYRQGDLPDTQYF.

V usage is TRBV25-1 and J usage is TRBJ2-3. The CDR3 runs 13 residues. Germline-derived CDR1 and CDR2 are MGHDK and SYGVNS. The CDR3 reads CASMEWSTDTQYF.

The V gene is TRBV19, the J gene TRBJ2-2; TCRdb's assignment of TRBD2 cannot be checked, as there is no DNA. The CDR3 contains 15 residues. The germline gives CDR1 LNHDA, CDR2 SQIVND (reference sequence). CDR3 sequence reads: CASSDGRANTGELFF. Filled out from reference TRBV19 and TRBJ2-2, the complete variable domain reads DGGITQSPKYLFRKEGQNVTLSCEQNLNHDAMYWYRQDPGQGLRLIYYSQIVNDFQKGDIAEGYSVSREKKESFPLTVTSAQKNPTAFYLCASSDGRANTGELFFGEGSRLTVL.

The chain has TRBV7-9 and TRBJ2-3; TCRdb proposes TRBD1, but this gene call is untestable without DNA. Germline V gene sequence: CDR1 SEHNR, CDR2 FQNEAQ (reference sequence). The CDR3 length is 14 residues. The CDR3 is CASSLVGRQDTQYF.

This CDR3 is CATRDSSGANVLTF. J is TRBJ2-6 and V is TRBV24-1. The CDR3 loop spans 14 amino acids. Germline loops: CDR1 KGHDR, CDR2 SFDVKD.